A single sample gave rise to the 30 T cell receptor beta chains below, sequenced in a study of PD-1 blockade in classical Hodgkin lymphoma. This sample's time point: cycle 4 day 1 (C4D1), after five to seven weeks of nivolumab. Each patient relapsed following autologous stem cell transplantation, and prior brentuximab vedotin exposure differed. Some clones are missing from TCRdb's copy, which holds only in-frame ones; the method was immunoSEQ multiplex PCR. The table includes roughly 86,000 clones, 83% detected once. The source material was peripheral blood mononuclear cells (PBMCs), sampled before the fourth cycle of nivolumab. The receptors were gathered from a human donor with classical Hodgkin lymphoma.

In DNA, the CDR3 is TGCGCCAGCAGCTGGGAGGCGACAGGGGGCGAGCAGTTCTTC. Residues: CASSWEATGGEQFF. The rearrangement links TRBV5-1 to TRBJ2-1; 10 bases fit TRBD1. CDR1 is SGHRS, CDR2 YFSETQ, per germline. J gave up 10 bases and V 3 bases, and 7 bases lay outside the gene matches. The CDR3 runs to 14 residues.

This chain links TRBV5-1 with TRBJ2-1; 8 nucleotides match TRBD2. The ends lost 0 bases at V and 5 bases at J; junction bases unmatched: 7. Germline values: CDR1 SGHRS, CDR2 YFSETQ. This CDR3 is 16 amino acids long. The CDR3 spells CASSLAPSGPNNEQFF. CDR3 bases: TGCGCCAGCAGCTTGGCCCCTAGCGGGCCAAACAATGAGCAGTTCTTC.

Details on this clone: Since a much larger clone is just one base distant, this may be a read error. The V gene is TRBV5-6, the J gene TRBJ1-2; weak D call: TRBD1 (6 bases). Germline V gives CDR1 SGHDT, CDR2 YYEEEE. CDR3 length: 15 residues. The DNA for the CDR3 is TGTGCCGGCAGCCCGACACCTGGACAGAGGGGAGGCTACACCTTC. Its translation is CAGSPTPGQRGGYTF.

This clone was seen once. This rearrangement joins TRBV10-3 to TRBJ2-1; 7 nucleotides match TRBD2. Germline-derived CDR1 and CDR2 are ENHRY and SYGVKD. The CDR3 totals 15 residues. V was pared by 4 bases and J by 5 bases, with 8 bases of the junction left unmatched. This CDR3 reads CAISALAGRDNEQFF. The CDR3 nucleotides are TGTGCCATCAGTGCCCTGGCAGGGAGGGACAATGAGCAGTTCTTC.

The J gene is TRBJ2-1, the V gene TRBV7-6, with 8 bases fitting TRBD2. V was clipped by 2 bases and J by 4 bases; unmatched bases: 4. Germline CDR1 reads SGHVS; CDR2 reads FNYEAQ. CDR3 length: 15 residues. The CDR3 is CASSLRREAYNEQFF. The CDR3 coding sequence is TGTGCCAGCAGCTTACGGCGGGAGGCTTACAATGAGCAGTTCTTC.

The V and J genes are TRBV5-4 and TRBJ2-5; 13 nucleotides match TRBD2. Trimming removed 4 bases from V and 4 bases from J; junction bases left unmatched: 7. The germline CDR1 and CDR2 sequences are SGHNT and YYREEE (reference sequence). The CDR3 contains 16 residues. The CDR3 sequence is CASSMTSGGRGETQYF. Here the CDR3 DNA reads TGTGCCAGCAGCATGACTAGCGGGGGGAGGGGAGAGACCCAGTACTTC.

This clone was recorded a few times. The chain is built from TRBV4-1 and TRBJ2-7, with D maybe TRBD2 (6 bases). The V end lost 1 base, the J end lost 3 bases, and 10 bases lay between the germline ends. CDR3 length equals 14 residues. Germline values: CDR1 MGHRA, CDR2 YSYEKL. The CDR3 loop is CASSQGPSVYEQYF. The CDR3 bases are TGCGCCAGCAGCCAAGGACCTAGCGTCTACGAGCAGTACTTC.

The CDR3 DNA follows: TGTGCCAGCAGCCCCCTAGCGTCATACAATGAGCAGTTCTTC. It specifies CASSPLASYNEQFF. V gene TRBV7-7 combines with J gene TRBJ2-1; perhaps TRBD2 as D (6 bases). V lost 5 bases and J lost 4, with 12 bases in between. Germline CDR1 is SSHAT and CDR2 is FNYEAQ (reference sequence). This CDR3 has 14 amino acids.

The rearrangement joins TRBV18 to TRBJ2-3; D unresolved. Germline V gene lookup returns CDR1 KGHSH and CDR2 LQKENI. Between the trimmed V and J ends, which lost 0 bases and 4 bases, there was a span of 8 bases. There are 14 residues in the CDR3. CDR3 bases: TGTGCCAGCTCACCACCGTCCCAGGCAGATACGCAGTATTTT. Protein sequence: CASSPPSQADTQYF.

The chain recombines TRBV10-3 with TRBJ1-2; perhaps TRBD1 as D (5 bases). Germline V gene data show CDR1 as ENHRY and CDR2 as SYGVKD. The CDR3 consists of 15 residues. V lost 0 bases and J 3 bases, leaving 11 bases between the germline ends. The CDR3 coding sequence is TGTGCCATCAGTGAGTCCGGGGGGGGTTACTATGGCTACACCTTC. It yields the protein CAISESGGGYYGYTF.

V usage is TRBV19 and J usage is TRBJ2-1; 7 bases map to TRBD2. The CDR3 loop spans 14 amino acids. The V segment lost 6 bases and the J segment 4 bases; nucleotides outside the gene matches: 6. Germline-derived CDR1 and CDR2 are LNHDA and SQIVND (reference sequence). Here the CDR3 DNA reads TGTGCCAGTAGCACCAGCGGGATGTACAATGAGCAGTTCTTC. Protein: CASSTSGMYNEQFF.

In this sample, this clone turned up once. The chain joins TRBV5-5 to TRBJ2-2; unclear D gene. V dropped 5 bases and J dropped 0 bases, with 8 bases sitting between them. The CDR3 length is 14 residues. CDR1 SGHKS and CDR2 YYEKEE come from the germline V gene (reference sequence). CDR3 region: CASSPDTNTGELFF. The CDR3 DNA sequence: TGTGCCAGCAGTCCCGACACGAACACCGGGGAGCTGTTTTTT.

J is TRBJ2-1 and V is TRBV28; maybe TRBD2 (6 bases). Germline CDR1 is MDHEN and CDR2 is SYDVKM. The CDR3 is 14 amino acids. Trimming removed 5 bases at V and 7 bases at J, with 15 bases between. CDR3 DNA: TGTGCCAGCAGTGCCTCGGGGGAGAGGAATGAGCAGTTCTTC. This sequence encodes CASSASGERNEQFF. Together with reference TRBV28 and TRBJ2-1, the CDR3 gives the full variable domain: DVKVTQSSRYLVKRTGEKVFLECVQDMDHENMFWYRQDPGLGLRLIYFSYDVKMKEKGDIPEGYSVSREKKERFSLILESASTNQTSMYLCASSASGERNEQFFGPGTRLTVL.

V is TRBV7-2 and J is TRBJ1-1, with TRBD1 identical over 10 bases. The germline V gene has CDR1 SGHTA and CDR2 FQGNSA. Trimming cost V 5 bases and J 5 bases; bases outside gene matches: 14. This CDR3 has 17 residues. CDR3 coding DNA: TGTGCCAGCAGCCTACATGCGACAGGGGGCGGAGGTACTGAAGCTTTCTTT. Protein: CASSLHATGGGGTEAFF.

This clone appeared once. The rearrangement links TRBV5-1 to TRBJ2-7; a weak D match, TRBD1 (6 bases). Trimming took off 4 bases at V and 0 bases at J, with 11 bases between the two ends. Germline V CDR1 and CDR2: SGHRS, YFSETQ. This CDR3 has 14 amino acids. CDR3 nucleotides: TGCGCCAGCAGCAGCACAGGGCCCTCCTACGAGCAGTACTTC. Protein: CASSSTGPSYEQYF.

This rearrangement joins TRBV28 to TRBJ1-3; no clear D gene. V lost 5 bases, J lost 3 bases, and 2 bases lay in between. The CDR3 spans 11 residues. Per germline, CDR1 MDHEN and CDR2 SYDVKM. CDR3 protein: CASSLGNTIYF. CDR3 nucleotides: TGTGCCAGCAGTCTTGGAAACACCATATATTTT. Full variable domain (outside the CDR3, taken from reference TRBV28 and TRBJ1-3): DVKVTQSSRYLVKRTGEKVFLECVQDMDHENMFWYRQDPGLGLRLIYFSYDVKMKEKGDIPEGYSVSREKKERFSLILESASTNQTSMYLCASSLGNTIYFGEGSWLTVV.

The J gene is TRBJ2-7, the V gene TRBV28, with 7 positions matching TRBD2. This CDR3 spans 13 amino acids. The trim removed 7 bases at V and 1 base at J, leaving 4 bases unmatched. CDR1 is MDHEN and CDR2 is SYDVKM in the germline V gene. The CDR3 DNA follows: TGTGCCAGCACATCTAGCGGTTCCTACGAGCAGTACTTC. It encodes CASTSSGSYEQYF.

Here the CDR3 DNA reads TGCGCCAGCCGACAGGGGGTGGGGGAGCAGTACTTC. Protein: CASRQGVGEQYF. The chain has TRBV23-1 and TRBJ2-7; TRBD1 aligns across 9 bases. TRBV23-1 is assigned to the ORF class and has an uncertain function. The ends lost 8 bases at V and 7 bases at J; junction bases unmatched: 6. This CDR3 is 12 amino acids long.

The rearrangement links TRBV10-3 to TRBJ1-3, with 9 bases identical to TRBD1. CDR1 and CDR2 (germline): ENHRY, SYGVKD. V shed 6 bases and J 4 bases; nucleotides not matched to a gene: 7. The CDR3 covers 15 residues. In nucleotides, the CDR3 is TGTGCCATCAGGGACAGGGGAAGTCAAGGAAACACCATATATTTT. This translates into CAIRDRGSQGNTIYF.

This chain's CDR3 is CASSFVGGVTEAFF. CDR3 DNA sequence: TGTGCCAGCAGTTTCGTAGGAGGGGTCACTGAAGCTTTCTTT. V usage is TRBV28 and J usage is TRBJ1-1; possibly TRBD1 for D (5 bases). The germline V gene has CDR1 MDHEN and CDR2 SYDVKM. This CDR3 spans 14 amino acids. V lost 3 bases to trimming and J lost 4 bases, with 12 bases between them.

A few counts support this clone. CDR3 nucleotides: TGTGCCAGCAGCCCCGGGACTAGCGGAGTAACTAGCACAGATACGCAGTATTTT. It codes for CASSPGTSGVTSTDTQYF. The chain couples TRBV28 to TRBJ2-3; 11 positions agree with TRBD2. The CDR3 extends over 18 amino acids. With 6 bases clipped from V and 0 bases from J, the junction kept 11 bases outside the gene matches. CDR1 and CDR2 (germline): MDHEN, SYDVKM.

The chain is built from TRBV27 and TRBJ1-5, with TRBD1 matching over 7 bases. This CDR3 is built from 15 residues. J gave up 9 bases and V 0 bases, and 8 bases lay outside the gene matches. The germline V gene encodes CDR1 MNHEY and CDR2 SMNVEV (reference sequence). DNA for the CDR3: TGTGCCAGCAGTTTATCGAAAGGGGGCGTAAGGCCCCAGCATTTT. It encodes CASSLSKGGVRPQHF.

The chain links TRBV5-1 to TRBJ2-3; no firm D call. This CDR3 comprises 14 residues. V was trimmed by 5 bases and J by 4 bases, leaving 14 bases between them. Per the germline V gene, CDR1 is SGHRS and CDR2 is YFSETQ. Written as DNA, the CDR3 is TGCGCCAGCAGAGTTTTAGGCGTTGCAGATACGCAGTATTTT. It encodes CASRVLGVADTQYF.

This clone was observed a few times. This chain links TRBV10-3 with TRBJ1-1; D unresolved. V lost 4 bases and J lost 3, with 12 bases in between. The germline CDR1 and CDR2 sequences are ENHRY and SYGVKD. The CDR3 runs 14 residues. In DNA form, the CDR3 reads TGTGCCATCAGTGTTAAGGGTAGTGACACTGAAGCTTTCTTT. This sequence encodes CAISVKGSDTEAFF.

This sequence joins TRBV5-1 and TRBJ2-2; 10 bases agree with TRBD1. This CDR3 is built from 15 residues. Per germline, CDR1 SGHRS and CDR2 YFSETQ. V lost 9 bases and J lost 2; bases outside the gene matches: 7. The CDR3 DNA sequence: TGCGCCATTTCCAGGACAGGGGGTAACACCGGGGAGCTGTTTTTT. Its translation is CAISRTGGNTGELFF. Together with reference TRBV5-1 and TRBJ2-2, the CDR3 gives the full variable domain: KAGVTQTPRYLIKTRGQQVTLSCSPISGHRSVSWYQQTPGQGLQFLFEYFSETQRNKGNFPGRFSGRQFSNSRSEMNVSTLELGDSALYLCAISRTGGNTGELFFGEGSRLTVL.

This clone appeared a single time. This chain joins TRBV6-1 and TRBJ2-1, with D possibly matching TRBD1 (6 bases). Germline CDR1 is MNHNS and CDR2 is SASEGT. Trimming pared 4 bases from V and 4 bases from J, leaving 14 bases between. The CDR3 runs 15 residues. Written as DNA, the CDR3 is TGTGCCAGCAGTGTTATGGCAGGGGCGTACAATGAGCAGTTCTTC. This encodes CASSVMAGAYNEQFF.

V gene TRBV25-1 combines with J gene TRBJ2-2; TRBD2 aligns across 11 bases. The CDR3 is 16 residues long. From germline, CDR1 is MGHDK and CDR2 SYGVNS. The J segment lost 4 bases and the V segment lost 5 bases, leaving 6 bases of the junction unmatched. The CDR3 sequence is CASSSSSGRITGELFF. The CDR3 nucleotides are TGTGCCAGCAGTAGTTCTAGCGGGAGGATCACCGGGGAGCTGTTTTTT. Together with reference TRBV25-1 and TRBJ2-2, the CDR3 gives the full variable domain: EADIYQTPRYLVIGTGKKITLECSQTMGHDKMYWYQQDPGMELHLIHYSYGVNSTEKGDLSSESTVSRIRTEHFPLTLESARPSHTSQYLCASSSSSGRITGELFFGEGSRLTVL.

This chain links TRBV7-2 with TRBJ2-1; TRBD2 matches 12 bases. V lost 5 bases to trimming and J lost 4 bases; unmatched junction nucleotides: 6. This CDR3 comprises 16 residues. Germline CDR1 is SGHTA and CDR2 is FQGNSA. CDR3 residues: CASSPLAGGWYNEQFF. The CDR3 DNA reads as TGTGCCAGCAGCCCCCTAGCGGGAGGGTGGTACAATGAGCAGTTCTTC.

This clone has just one count. V is TRBV19 and J is TRBJ1-1; TRBD1 aligns across 8 bases. CDR1 is LNHDA and CDR2 is SQIVND in the germline V gene (reference sequence). This CDR3 is 13 amino acids long. The junction had 7 bases not matched to a gene; V was cut back by 6 bases and J by 7 bases. CDR3 residues: CASSFDRGGEAFF. The CDR3 DNA sequence: TGTGCCAGTAGCTTCGACAGGGGTGGTGAAGCTTTCTTT.

In this sample, this clone turned up a few times. This chain uses TRBV5-4 with TRBJ2-7; possibly TRBD1 for D (6 bases). In germline, CDR1 is SGHNT, CDR2 YYREEE (reference sequence). The CDR3 totals 16 residues. The V and J ends lost 2 bases and 6 bases respectively, with 21 bases between them. The CDR3 loop is CASSFPRTGPAVEQYF. The CDR3 bases are TGTGCCAGCAGCTTTCCCCGCACAGGGCCGGCGGTCGAGCAGTACTTC. The full variable domain, in which reference TRBV5-4 and TRBJ2-7 provide the parts outside the CDR3, is ETGVTQSPTHLIKTRGQQVTLRCSSQSGHNTVSWYQQALGQGPQFIFQYYREEENGRGNFPPRFSGLQFPNYSSELNVNALELDDSALYLCASSFPRTGPAVEQYFGPGTRLTVT.